This is a list of T cell receptor beta chains from one sample in a study of blood T cells in healthy people across ages. One entry per CDR3 protein results from TCRdb running MiXCR on the 5' RACE reads. The sample includes about 1,400,000 distinct CDR3 sequences, 55% to 75% seen only once; the top ten take roughly 7%. Sequenced: blood. The source is a man between 18 and 35 years old in good health. CDR3s include the opening cysteine and the closing phenylalanine or tryptophan.

>TRBV4-1|TRBJ1-2
CASSQGEVSNHGYTF
>TRBV30|TRBJ1-2
CAWSVGTGLYGYTF
>TRBV20-1|TRBJ2-3
CSAGGGPTDTQYF
>TRBV4-1|TRBJ2-7
CASSQGRVRYF
>TRBV25-1|TRBJ1-1
CASTWTGFNTEAFF
>TRBV20-1|TRBJ2-7
CSATNPVNYEQYF
>TRBV14|TRBJ2-1
CASSQLSGSYNEQFF
>TRBV9|TRBJ1-1
CASSVVPGGIPNWNTEAFF
>TRBV21-1|TRBJ2-3
CASSNYLAGGTDTQYF
>TRBV5-8|TRBJ1-2
CASSPWGESDYGYTF
>TRBV10-2|TRBJ1-1
CASSEYRGSNTEAFF
>TRBV28|TRBJ1-6
CASSWVPGGNSPLHF